The clone carrying this T cell receptor beta chain was picked up one time. The ends lost 3 bases at V and 5 bases at J; junction bases unmatched: 8. Germline V CDR1 and CDR2: LGHDT, YNNKEL (reference sequence). The CDR3 extends over 15 amino acids. Ages ranged from 18 to 89 years, with residence in about two dozen US areas. Assignment of participants to cohorts was predicated upon participant-reported clinical history. The data were produced by immunoSEQ multiplex PCR, yet TCRdb's version contains in-frame clones alone and is incomplete. The sample includes about 280,000 clones, around 90% of them seen just once. The sample is drawn from a study of blood T cell repertoires in COVID-19. Study information: The United States, Italy and Spain provided the acute and convalescent COVID-19 samples. T cells, B-cell-depleted T cells, or PBMCs provided the cDNA or gDNA that served as material.

Sequencing was done on a sample of PBMCs or T cells enriched from blood (not recorded which). This sequence joins TRBV3-1 (or the pseudogene TRBV3-2) and TRBJ2-5; 8 bases line up with TRBD2. The TCR was taken from a woman in her sixties or seventies in a cohort exposed to, infected with or recovered from COVID-19 (not recorded which). This chain's CDR3 is CASSQGAGAAETQYF. In DNA, the CDR3 is TGTGCCAGCAGCCAGGGAGCGGGAGCGGCGGAGACCCAGTACTTC.